Following are 26 T cell receptor beta chains from one sample sequenced in a study of blood T cells in healthy people across ages. A second 7 to 11 cycle PCR used barcoded and J-beta primers. TCRdb re-called the 5' RACE reads through MiXCR, storing one row per CDR3 protein. This sample has 1.4 million to 1.5 million distinct CDR3 sequences; around 39% occur once, and the top ten carry roughly 7.7%. Sequencing input: blood. The receptors originated from a woman between 18 and 30 years old in good health.

The gene calls are TRBV5-4 and TRBJ2-1; no definite D call. The CDR3 has 14 amino acids. The germline V gene has CDR1 SGHNT and CDR2 YYREEE (reference sequence). Trimming pared 3 bases from V and 9 bases from J, leaving 16 bases between. The CDR3, as DNA: TGTGCCAGCAGCTCCAACACTTTCGAGGCTGAGCAGTTCTTC. This encodes CASSSNTFEAEQFF.

This clonotype was detected only a few times. V and J are TRBV20-1 and TRBJ2-7; perhaps D is TRBD1 or TRBD2 (5 bases each). Germline CDR1 is DFQATT and CDR2 is SNEGSKA (reference sequence). The CDR3 totals 11 residues. In DNA form, the CDR3 reads TGCAGGGGGGTTAACGGCGGCGAGCAGTACTTC. It specifies CRGVNGGEQYF.

The chain has TRBV20-1 and TRBJ2-7, with a possible D match to TRBD1 (6 bases). V was trimmed by 3 bases and J by 6 bases, leaving 15 bases between them. CDR3 size: 13 residues. Per the germline V gene, CDR1 is DFQATT and CDR2 is SNEGSKA (reference sequence). DNA for the CDR3: TGCAGTGCTAGGAAGGACAGCTTTGGCGAGCAGTACTTC. This gives the protein CSARKDSFGEQYF.

This chain links TRBV20-1 with TRBJ2-1, with 8 nucleotides matching TRBD2. The V gene end was trimmed by 5 bases and the J gene end by 4 bases; junction bases not matched to a gene: 7. In germline, CDR1 is DFQATT, CDR2 SNEGSKA (reference sequence). CDR3 size: 14 residues. Here the CDR3 reads CSAQGLASYNEQFF. In nucleotides, the CDR3 is TGCAGTGCTCAAGGACTAGCATCTTACAATGAGCAGTTCTTC.

The V gene is TRBV3-1, the J gene TRBJ2-5; 8 bases match TRBD2. CDR1 and CDR2 (germline): LGHDT, YNNKEL (reference sequence). The V and J ends lost 1 base and 11 bases, in that order; junction bases with no gene match: 9. The length of the CDR3 is 14 residues. CDR3 amino acids: CASSQAGLGGEQYF. The CDR3, as DNA: TGTGCCAGCAGCCAAGCGGGACTAGGCGGTGAGCAGTACTTC.

Only a few counts were recorded for this clonotype. The rearrangement links TRBV12-3 or TRBV12-4 to TRBJ2-5; D gene unclear. The J call is doubtful: the DNA matches TRBJ2-7 better. The CDR3 spans 14 residues. The CDR3 reads CASSLVGVRDEQYF. The CDR3 nucleotides read TGTGCCAGCAGTTTAGTAGGAGTCCGAGACGAGCAGTACTTC.

This rearrangement joins TRBV10-3 to TRBJ1-2; perhaps TRBD1 as D (5 bases). The germline V gene has CDR1 ENHRY and CDR2 SYGVKD. The CDR3 consists of 13 residues. V lost 3 bases to trimming and J lost 3 bases, with 8 bases between them. The CDR3 DNA sequence: TGTGCCATCAGTGATAGGGGCGACTATGGCTACACCTTC. This encodes CAISDRGDYGYTF.

The rearrangement joins TRBV29-1 to TRBJ1-1; D not certain. Germline V gives CDR1 SQVTM, CDR2 ANQGSEA. Trimming took 1 base from V and 4 from J, leaving 13 bases between them. This CDR3 spans 14 amino acids. This CDR3 reads CSVEGGMFGTEAFF. The CDR3 region has the DNA TGCAGCGTTGAAGGAGGGATGTTTGGCACTGAAGCTTTCTTT.

This clonotype was seen a handful of times. The CDR3 reads CASSPRGQGFTDTQYF. For the CDR3, the DNA is TGTGCCAGCAGCCCCCGAGGACAGGGATTCACAGATACGCAGTATTTT. The chain carries TRBV2 and TRBJ2-3, with TRBD1 matching over 8 bases. The CDR3 is 16 residues long. After removal of 6 bases from V and 2 bases from J, the junction contained 10 bases not matched to a gene. Germline CDR1 and CDR2: SNHLY and FYNNEI.

This clonotype was observed a few times. This CDR3 reads CASSPGGTNQPQHF. The CDR3, as DNA: TGTGCCAGCAGTCCCGGGGGCACTAATCAGCCCCAGCATTTT. The chain combines TRBV27 with TRBJ1-5; possible D gene TRBD1, 6 bases. The V gene's germline CDR1 is MNHEY and CDR2 SMNVEV (reference sequence). Trimming cost V 5 bases and J 4 bases, with 12 bases left between them. The CDR3 is 14 amino acids.

As to this clonotype: The germline gene is not matched at one end of the junction; a read error may be the cause. The rearrangement links TRBV20-1 to TRBJ2-3, with TRBD2 identical over 10 bases. This CDR3 contains 16 residues. Germline V gene lookup returns CDR1 DFQATT and CDR2 SNEGSKA (reference sequence). The CDR3 coding sequence is TGCAGTGCGGAGGGCAGGCTAGCGGGAGACCCAGATATGCAGTATTTT. Translation gives CSAEGRLAGDPDMQYF.

The chain uses TRBV2 and TRBJ2-5, with 9 positions matching TRBD2. The CDR3 runs to 15 residues. Germline V lookup: CDR1 SNHLY, CDR2 FYNNEI. V lost 6 bases to trimming and J lost 11 bases; unmatched junction nucleotides: 16. In DNA, the CDR3 is TGTGCCAGCAGACCTCCGGGACTAGCTCTTAATGAGCAGTACTTC. As protein: CASRPPGLALNEQYF.

J is TRBJ2-1 and V is TRBV7-2; D call uncertain. The CDR3 sequence is 12 residues long. V lost 5 bases to trimming and J lost 5 bases, with 7 bases between them. Germline V gene sequence: CDR1 SGHTA, CDR2 FQGNSA. DNA of the CDR3: TGTGCCAGCAGCGGTATAGACAATGAGCAGTTCTTC. Protein: CASSGIDNEQFF. Supplemented by reference TRBV7-2 and TRBJ2-1, the full variable domain reads GAGVSQSPSNKVTEKGKDVELRCDPISGHTALYWYRQSLGQGLEFLIYFQGNSAPDKSGLPSDRFSAERTGGSVSTLTIQRTQQEDSAVYLCASSGIDNEQFFGPGTRLTVL.

Concerning this clonotype itself: An end of the junction does not agree with germline; a read error may underlie this. The chain has TRBV7-2 and TRBJ2-1, with D hard to call. Germline CDR1 and CDR2: SGHTA and FQGNSA. The CDR3 has 15 amino acids. The DNA for the CDR3 is TGTGCTAGCAGCTTAGATAGTCCCGTCGCAAGTGAGCAGTTCTTC. It codes for CASSLDSPVASEQFF.

The sample holds a few counts of this clonotype. The chain combines TRBV3-1 with TRBJ2-7; no reliable D call. The CDR3 runs 14 residues. V dropped 1 base and J dropped 3 bases, with 10 bases sitting between them. Germline V lookup: CDR1 LGHDT, CDR2 YNNKEL (reference sequence). The CDR3 DNA is TGTGCCAGCAGCCAAGGGGTTAGGCACTACGAGCAGTACTTC. Translating gives CASSQGVRHYEQYF.

This chain links TRBV28 with TRBJ2-3; D ambiguous. The CDR3 is 16 amino acids. V lost 3 bases, J lost 2 bases, and 15 bases lay in between. The germline gives CDR1 MDHEN, CDR2 SYDVKM. The CDR3 DNA reads as TGTGCCAGCAGTTTGACCGTAAACGTCAACACAGATACGCAGTATTTT. Translation: CASSLTVNVNTDTQYF.

Of note for this clonotype: One end of the junction fails to match germline, which may point to a read error. The chain couples TRBV6-5 to TRBJ1-1, with 8 bases matching TRBD1. This CDR3 contains 13 residues. The germline V gene has CDR1 MNHEY and CDR2 SVGAGI. CDR3 loop: CASSHSTGTGPFF. CDR3 DNA sequence: TGTGCCAGCAGTCACTCCACCGGGACAGGCCCTTTCTTT.

The V and J genes are TRBV20-1 and TRBJ1-2, with TRBD1 matching 7 bases. V gave up 2 bases and J gave up 3 bases; unmatched junction bases: 9. In germline, CDR1 is DFQATT, CDR2 SNEGSKA (reference sequence). This CDR3 has 15 amino acids. This chain's CDR3 is CSARSGQAGDYGYTF. The DNA of the CDR3 is TGCAGTGCTAGAAGCGGACAGGCGGGGGACTATGGCTACACCTTC.

The gene calls are TRBV12-3 or TRBV12-4 and TRBJ2-7; 9 nucleotides match TRBD2. V shed 8 bases, J shed 2 bases, and the junction held 1 base outside the gene matches. The CDR3 runs 12 residues. The CDR3 loop is CASGGRAYEQYF. The CDR3, as DNA: TGTGCCAGCGGCGGGAGGGCCTACGAGCAGTACTTC.

This clonotype was detected a few times. This sequence joins TRBV3-1 and TRBJ2-2; no clear D gene. CDR3 length: 13 residues. Per the germline V gene, CDR1 is LGHDT and CDR2 is YNNKEL (reference sequence). V lost 4 bases to trimming and J lost 5 bases, with 8 bases between them. DNA for the CDR3: TGTGCCAGCAGCCCGGACCCGACCGGGGAGCTGTTTTTT. Residues: CASSPDPTGELFF.

The chain links TRBV11-3 to TRBJ2-7; 7 positions match TRBD2. The CDR3 loop spans 16 amino acids. V lost 6 bases and J lost 7; bases outside the gene matches: 18. The germline CDR1 and CDR2 sequences are SGHNT and YENEEA. The CDR3 DNA sequence: TGTGCCAGCAGTACCGGGGGGTGGAGAGGATACAATGAGCAGTACTTC. It translates to CASSTGGWRGYNEQYF.

J is TRBJ1-2 and V is TRBV20-1, with D possibly being TRBD1 (5 bases). Trimming cost V 5 bases and J 3 bases, with 19 bases left between them. The germline gives CDR1 DFQATT, CDR2 SNEGSKA (reference sequence). This CDR3 has 15 residues. In DNA form, the CDR3 reads TGCAGTGCTGGAAATATAAAGGGGCGCGACTATGGCTACACCTTC. Translated: CSAGNIKGRDYGYTF.

This clonotype was detected ten times or more. The chain joins TRBV6-6 to TRBJ1-2; 9 nucleotides agree with TRBD1. Trimming cost V 3 bases and J 5 bases; bases outside gene matches: 7. The CDR3 has 15 residues. Germline values: CDR1 MNHNY, CDR2 SVGAGI (reference sequence). The CDR3 loop reads CASSYSGQGNYGYTF. For the CDR3, the DNA is TGTGCCAGCAGTTATTCGGGACAGGGAAATTATGGCTACACCTTC.

The chain has TRBV19 and TRBJ2-1; D is uncertain. V gave up 4 bases and J gave up 0 bases, with 7 bases separating them. Germline CDR1 reads LNHDA; CDR2 reads SQIVND (reference sequence). CDR3 length: 14 residues. CDR3 nucleotides: TGTGCCAGTAGTACTGAGAGCTCCTACAATGAGCAGTTCTTC. Protein: CASSTESSYNEQFF.

The V call is TRBV5-8, the J call TRBJ1-4, with D unresolved. Trimming pared 2 bases from V and 13 bases from J, leaving 12 bases between. The CDR3 sequence is 12 residues long. The V gene's germline CDR1 is SGHTS and CDR2 YDEGEE. The CDR3 region is CASSFGSLGLFF. Written as DNA, the CDR3 is TGTGCCAGCAGCTTCGGATCCTTGGGACTGTTTTTT.

This clonotype was seen a few times. V usage is TRBV6-5 and J usage is TRBJ2-3; D ambiguous. V lost 0 bases, J lost 9 bases, and 10 bases lay in between. There are 13 residues in the CDR3. Germline-derived CDR1 and CDR2 are MNHEY and SVGAGI. CDR3 loop: CASSYSPENTQYF. Written as DNA, the CDR3 is TGTGCCAGCAGTTACTCCCCCGAAAACACGCAGTATTTT.